A single sample gave rise to the 15 T cell receptor beta chains below, sequenced in a study of blood T cell repertoires in COVID-19. Assay: immunoSEQ multiplex PCR; the TCRdb copy retains only in-frame clones and omits some. The sample records around 250,000 clones, around nine tenths being singletons. The sequenced sample was peripheral blood. The receptors shown here come from a middle-aged man with active or convalescent COVID-19.

The rearrangement uses TRBV25-1 and TRBJ1-2; 7 bases match TRBD1. The CDR3 contains 14 residues. With V trimmed by 6 bases and J by 3 bases, 7 bases remained unmatched. Germline V lookup: CDR1 MGHDK, CDR2 SYGVNS. Written as DNA, the CDR3 is TGTGCCAGCAGGCCTCAGGGGGATCACTATGGCTACACCTTC. It encodes CASRPQGDHYGYTF.

This chain links TRBV4-1 with TRBJ1-3; perhaps TRBD1 as D (5 bases). V was pared by 0 bases and J by 3 bases, with 9 bases between. The CDR3 loop spans 15 amino acids. Looked up from germline, CDR1 is MGHRA and CDR2 is YSYEKL. CDR3 DNA: TGCGCCAGCAGCCAAGATACCAGGGATGGAAACACCATATATTTT. Protein product: CASSQDTRDGNTIYF.

V is TRBV7-2 and J is TRBJ1-5; D possibly corresponds to TRBD1 (6 bases). The CDR3 sequence is 15 residues long. Germline V gene sequence: CDR1 SGHTA, CDR2 FQGNSA. Trimming took 5 bases from V and 1 from J, leaving 12 bases between them. In DNA form, the CDR3 reads TGTGCCAGCAGCCCCCGGACAGTGAGCAATCAGCCCCAGCATTTT. This gives the protein CASSPRTVSNQPQHF. Complete variable domain (other parts from reference TRBV7-2 and TRBJ1-5): GAGVSQSPSNKVTEKGKDVELRCDPISGHTALYWYRQSLGQGLEFLIYFQGNSAPDKSGLPSDRFSAERTGGSVSTLTIQRTQQEDSAVYLCASSPRTVSNQPQHFGDGTRLSIL.

The sample holds one count of this clone. The chain uses TRBV24-1 and TRBJ2-3; TRBD1 agrees at 7 bases. V lost 4 bases, J lost 4 bases, and 13 bases stayed unmatched. This CDR3 is 17 amino acids long. Germline assignment: CDR1 KGHDR and CDR2 SFDVKD. The CDR3 DNA is TGTGCCACCAGTGACACCACAACAGGGGTTAAACCAGATACGCAGTATTTT. Amino acid sequence: CATSDTTTGVKPDTQYF.

The J gene is TRBJ2-7, the V gene TRBV7-9, with D possibly being TRBD1 (6 bases). The CDR3 covers 13 residues. Germline V gene data show CDR1 as SEHNR and CDR2 as FQNEAQ (reference sequence). Trimming shortened V by 5 bases and J by 1 base, and 9 bases separated the two germline ends. This CDR3 reads CASSAQGSYEQYF. The CDR3 DNA reads as TGTGCCAGCAGCGCCCAGGGGTCCTACGAGCAGTACTTC.

The CDR3 region has the DNA TGTGCCAGCAGTTACCCAACGACAGGGATCGGGGAGCTGTTTTTT. Residues: CASSYPTTGIGELFF. This sequence joins TRBV6-5 and TRBJ2-2, with 7 bases matching TRBD1. V lost 2 bases, J lost 7 bases, and 7 bases stayed unmatched. Germline V lookup: CDR1 MNHEY, CDR2 SVGAGI. There are 15 residues in the CDR3.

The rearrangement joins TRBV2 to TRBJ1-6, with a possible D match to TRBD1 (6 bases). Trimming pared 9 bases from V and 2 bases from J, leaving 8 bases between. The CDR3 covers 13 residues. Germline V lookup: CDR1 SNHLY, CDR2 FYNNEI. The CDR3 DNA reads as TGTGCCAGGCAGGGGACCTATAATTCACCCCTCCACTTT. This sequence encodes CARQGTYNSPLHF.

The gene calls are TRBV24-1 and TRBJ2-2; the match to TRBD2 covers 13 bases. V was pared by 9 bases and J by 2 bases, with 5 bases of the junction left unmatched. The CDR3 is 16 amino acids. Germline V gene sequence: CDR1 KGHDR, CDR2 SFDVKD. The CDR3 protein is CATGPGLAGNTGELFF. Written as DNA, the CDR3 is TGTGCCACCGGGCCGGGACTAGCGGGAAACACCGGGGAGCTGTTTTTT.

The chain carries TRBV7-2 and TRBJ2-1; 9 bases fit TRBD1. The CDR3 spans 15 residues. Per the germline V gene, CDR1 is SGHTA and CDR2 is FQGNSA. Trimming took 4 bases from V and 6 from J; bases not matched to a gene: 7. The chain's CDR3 is CASSSRQGGRNEQFF. In DNA, the CDR3 is TGTGCCAGCAGCTCACGACAGGGGGGTCGCAATGAGCAGTTCTTC.

This clone was seen just once. This chain connects TRBV19 to TRBJ1-1; 7 nucleotides line up with TRBD1. The CDR3 is 14 residues long. The trim removed 9 bases at V and 5 bases at J, leaving 12 bases unmatched. Germline CDR1 is LNHDA and CDR2 is SQIVND (reference sequence). CDR3 nucleotides: TGTGCCAGCTCTTTCCAAGGGGGCAGTACTGAAGCTTTCTTT. It specifies CASSFQGGSTEAFF. Combining the CDR3 with reference TRBV19 and TRBJ1-1 gives the whole variable domain DGGITQSPKYLFRKEGQNVTLSCEQNLNHDAMYWYRQDPGQGLRLIYYSQIVNDFQKGDIAEGYSVSREKKESFPLTVTSAQKNPTAFYLCASSFQGGSTEAFFGQGTRLTVV.

V usage is TRBV5-1 and J usage is TRBJ1-4; TRBD1 agrees at 9 bases. V trimming: 2 bases; J trimming: 7 bases; junction bases outside the gene matches: 6. CDR1 and CDR2 from the germline V gene are SGHRS and YFSETQ. This CDR3 has 15 amino acids. The DNA of the CDR3 is TGCGCCAGCAGCTTTGGAGTGACAGGGGGTGAAAAACTGTTTTTT. Its translation: CASSFGVTGGEKLFF. Full variable domain (missing parts from reference TRBV5-1 and TRBJ1-4): KAGVTQTPRYLIKTRGQQVTLSCSPISGHRSVSWYQQTPGQGLQFLFEYFSETQRNKGNFPGRFSGRQFSNSRSEMNVSTLELGDSALYLCASSFGVTGGEKLFFGSGTQLSVL.

This sequence joins TRBV29-1 and TRBJ1-6; weak D call: TRBD1 (6 bases). The CDR3 has 15 amino acids. V was shortened by 3 bases and J by 10 bases, with 19 bases between the two germline ends. Germline values: CDR1 SQVTM, CDR2 ANQGSEA. This chain's CDR3 is CSVELIAQGDSPLHF. CDR3 in DNA: TGCAGCGTTGAGTTAATTGCACAGGGAGACTCACCCCTCCACTTT.

This chain links TRBV2 with TRBJ2-5, with unresolved D. Germline CDR1 SNHLY, CDR2 FYNNEI. The CDR3 length is 13 residues. V gave up 8 bases and J gave up 1 base, with 11 bases separating them. CDR3 region: CASRVAVQETQYF. Here the CDR3 DNA reads TGTGCCAGCCGCGTGGCGGTCCAAGAGACCCAGTACTTC.

The chain employs TRBV5-1 and TRBJ2-5; 7 nucleotides align to TRBD2. The V gene end was trimmed by 0 bases and the J gene end by 2 bases; junction bases not matched to a gene: 4. Germline V CDR1 and CDR2: SGHRS, YFSETQ. The CDR3 is 15 amino acids. The CDR3 here is CASSLAAGLQETQYF. The CDR3 DNA sequence: TGCGCCAGCAGCTTGGCCGCGGGACTACAAGAGACCCAGTACTTC.

The chain couples TRBV10-3 to TRBJ1-1, with D possibly matching TRBD1 (5 bases). In germline, CDR1 is ENHRY, CDR2 SYGVKD. The CDR3 consists of 13 residues. V was clipped by 4 bases and J by 2 bases, with 8 bases between them. CDR3 protein: CAISGTGNTEAFF. The CDR3 region has the DNA TGTGCCATCAGTGGAACAGGTAACACTGAAGCTTTCTTT.